This T cell receptor (beta chain) appears in the sequencing data of a study of T-cell memory formation after mild COVID-19. General study results and limits: Clones that shrank (day 15 to 85) were balanced CD4/CD8, whereas later expanders leaned CD4+.

TCR alpha and TCR beta cDNA libraries carrying sample barcodes and UMIs were produced by 5'RACE using constant-segment primers. From the 5' RACE reads, TCRdb called clonotypes with MiXCR, one entry per CDR3 protein. The sample includes over 250,000 distinct CDR3 sequences, about a sixth of them seen just once. The sample holds a few counts of this clonotype. Its cognate antigen is unknown. Trimming took off 0 bases at V and 1 base at J, with 16 bases between the two ends. Germline CDR1 reads LGHNA; CDR2 reads YNFKEQ. The CDR3 is 17 residues long. This clonotype was obtained from a man aged 18 to 29 who had mild COVID-19 (a few samples of this study predate the infection). Cell type and time point are not known. The rearrangement links TRBV4-2 to TRBJ2-7; tentatively, D is TRBD2 (5 bases). Sequencing used PBMCs or a T cell subset sorted from them (not recorded which). CDR3 bases: TGTGCCAGCAGCCAAGAAATCGGGCGTTCGGGGTCCTACGAGCAGTACTTC. Protein: CASSQEIGRSGSYEQYF.